The T cell receptor beta chain under discussion was sequenced for a study of blood T cell repertoires in COVID-19. The V gene lost 5 bases and the J gene lost 6 bases, with 10 bases spanning the gap. The germline V gene encodes CDR1 MNHEY and CDR2 SMNVEV (reference sequence). The CDR3 sequence is 13 residues long. The repertoire was sequenced with immunoSEQ multiplex PCR; TCRdb's copy has only in-frame clones and lacks some. The table includes about 150,000 clones, approximately 82% detected once. This receptor was obtained from a woman aged 45-59 years with acute or convalescent COVID-19. The material sequenced was peripheral blood. The chain links TRBV27 to TRBJ2-2; D call uncertain. The CDR3 is CASSHERAGELFF. The CDR3, as DNA: TGTGCCAGCAGTCATGAACGGGCCGGGGAGCTGTTTTTT.